The present T cell receptor (beta chain) was sequenced within a study of Ad26.COV2.S vaccination and SARS-CoV-2 variants. Sequencing used immunoSEQ multiplex PCR; TCRdb keeps in-frame clones, though not all of them. Seen here are 430,000 or so clones, more than 80% observed once, and the top ten hold 9% to 15%. Specified treatment: roughly 19 received Ad26.COV2.S at low or high dose, single or two shots; roughly 5 received placebo; per-sample allocation not given. Samples analyzed were those drawn on day 63 after the first vaccine or placebo injection. Study conclusions and caveats: It was reported that spike-specific CD8+ and CD4+ T cell responses were substantially broad after vaccination.

The CDR3 extends over 14 amino acids. Germline-derived CDR1 and CDR2 are SQVTM and ANQGSEA. Trimming removed 7 bases from V and 5 bases from J; junction bases left unmatched: 7. To note about this clone: Its antigen is unknown.

The sequencing used peripheral blood, collected in a trial of Ad26.COV2.S vaccine versus placebo. The rearrangement uses TRBV29-1 and TRBJ2-2; 10 nucleotides match TRBD2. This clonotype was sampled from a person aged 18 to 65 who received the Ad26.COV2.S COVID-19 vaccine or a placebo. As DNA, the CDR3 is TGCAGCGCCAAACTAGCGGGAAAGACCGGGGAGCTGTTTTTT. Encoded protein: CSAKLAGKTGELFF.